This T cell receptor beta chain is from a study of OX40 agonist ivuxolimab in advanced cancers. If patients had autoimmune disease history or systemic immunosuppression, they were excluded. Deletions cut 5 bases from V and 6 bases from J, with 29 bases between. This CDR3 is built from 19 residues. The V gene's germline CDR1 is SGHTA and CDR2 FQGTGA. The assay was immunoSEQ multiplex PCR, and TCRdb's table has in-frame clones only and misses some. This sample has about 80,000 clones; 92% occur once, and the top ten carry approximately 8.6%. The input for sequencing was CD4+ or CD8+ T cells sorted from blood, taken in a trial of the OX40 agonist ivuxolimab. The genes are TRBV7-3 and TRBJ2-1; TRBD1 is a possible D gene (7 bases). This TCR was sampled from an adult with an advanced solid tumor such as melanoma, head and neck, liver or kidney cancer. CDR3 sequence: CASSTPGGKRDPESNEQFF. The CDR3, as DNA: TGTGCCAGCAGCACCCCAGGGGGGAAACGGGACCCCGAGTCCAATGAGCAGTTCTTC.